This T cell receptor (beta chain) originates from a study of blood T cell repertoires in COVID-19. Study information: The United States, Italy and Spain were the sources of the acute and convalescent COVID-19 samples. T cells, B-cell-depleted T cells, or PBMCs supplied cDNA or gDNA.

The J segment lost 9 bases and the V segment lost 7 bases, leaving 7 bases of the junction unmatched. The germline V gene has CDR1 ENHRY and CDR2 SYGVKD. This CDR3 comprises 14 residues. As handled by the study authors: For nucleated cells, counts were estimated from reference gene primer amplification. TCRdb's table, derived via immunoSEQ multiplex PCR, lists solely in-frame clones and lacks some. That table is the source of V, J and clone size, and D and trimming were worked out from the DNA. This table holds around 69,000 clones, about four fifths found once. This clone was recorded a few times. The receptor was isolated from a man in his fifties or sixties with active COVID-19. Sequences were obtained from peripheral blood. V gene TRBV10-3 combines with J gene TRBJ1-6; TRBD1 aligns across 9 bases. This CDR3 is CAITRDREGSPLHF. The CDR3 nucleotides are TGTGCCATCACTCGGGACAGGGAAGGTTCACCCCTCCACTTT.